These 16 T cell receptor beta chains were all obtained from the same sample, sequenced in a study of regulatory T cells in long-lasting Graves disease. With iRepertoire HTBI primers and Arm-PCR of CDR3 regions, TCR beta libraries were built. MiXCR, run by TCRdb on the multiplex PCR reads, gives a single entry per CDR3 protein. The table lists 500,000 to 800,000 distinct CDR3 sequences, approximately 31% of them singletons. The sample's time point: persistent/refractory GD, antithyroid drugs over 5 years with positive TRAb. Scientists built the TCR library using RNA that was extracted from PBMCs. Sequenced here: peripheral blood mononuclear cells (PBMCs), sampled when the disease was refractory, from a patient treated with antithyroid drugs. The receptors here all came from a female donor with Graves disease.

This sequence joins TRBV5-5 and TRBJ2-4; tentatively, D is TRBD1 (5 bases). Germline-derived CDR1 and CDR2 are SGHKS and YYEKEE (reference sequence). V gave up 0 bases and J gave up 1 base, with 11 bases separating them. This CDR3 is built from 16 residues. The CDR3 nucleotides are TGTGCCAGCAGCTTGGGGCAGGGTGGGGCCAAAAACATTCAGTACTTC. It specifies CASSLGQGGAKNIQYF.

About this clonotype itself: Being one base from a much bigger clone, this may be a read error. The rearrangement uses TRBV28 and TRBJ1-2; D is ambiguous. CDR1 MDHEN and CDR2 SYDVKM come from the germline V gene. This CDR3 contains 13 residues. The DNA for the CDR3 is TGTGCCAGCAGTTTAGAGCAGTTCTATGGCTGCACCTTC. Translated, it gives CASSLEQFYGCTF.

This clonotype came up many times. CDR3: CASSLGQANQPQHF. The CDR3 bases are TGTGCCAGCAGCCTCGGACAGGCAAATCAGCCCCAGCATTTT. This chain joins TRBV7-3 and TRBJ1-5; TRBD1 agrees at 7 bases. The germline gives CDR1 SGHTA, CDR2 FQGTGA. V shed 5 bases, J shed 4 bases, and the junction held 5 bases outside the gene matches. The CDR3 length is 14 residues.

At least ten counts were recorded for this clonotype. The chain carries TRBV27 and TRBJ2-4, with 10 bases matching TRBD2. The CDR3 totals 14 residues. Germline assignment: CDR1 MNHEY and CDR2 SMNVEV (reference sequence). V was pared by 9 bases and J by 3 bases, with 5 bases of the junction left unmatched. In DNA form, the CDR3 reads TGTGCCAGAGGGACTAGCGAGGTCAAAAACATTCAGTACTTC. This codes for CARGTSEVKNIQYF.

J is TRBJ1-5 and V is TRBV19; 7 nucleotides agree with TRBD1. The CDR3 runs to 15 residues. The junction had 7 bases not matched to a gene; V was cut back by 5 bases and J by 3 bases. The germline gives CDR1 LNHDA, CDR2 SQIVND (reference sequence). This CDR3 reads CASSGGQVYNQPQHF. For the CDR3, the DNA is TGTGCCAGTAGTGGCGGACAGGTCTACAATCAGCCCCAGCATTTT.

The sample holds a few counts of this clonotype. The chain has TRBV20-1 and TRBJ1-1; no clear D. The V and J ends lost 5 bases and 4 bases respectively, with 11 bases between them. This CDR3 is 12 amino acids long. Per germline, CDR1 DFQATT and CDR2 SNEGSKA (reference sequence). CDR3 protein: CSACRVATEAFF. The CDR3 DNA reads TGCAGTGCTTGTAGGGTGGCCACTGAAGCTTTCTTT.

The chain recombines TRBV4-1 with TRBJ1-6, with D hard to call. V lost 0 bases and J lost 0, with 12 bases in between. This CDR3 has 18 amino acids. Germline loops: CDR1 MGHRA, CDR2 YSYEKL. The CDR3 loop is CASSQDRAGDSYNSPLHF. CDR3 DNA: TGCGCCAGCAGCCAAGACCGCGCGGGAGACTCCTATAATTCACCCCTCCACTTT.

This clonotype was seen many times. The CDR3 DNA is TGTGCCAGCAGGTCAGAGGGGTTGGCTAATGAAAAACTGTTTTTT. It translates to CASRSEGLANEKLFF. This chain uses TRBV28 with TRBJ1-4; possible D gene TRBD1, 5 bases. V was pared by 6 bases and J by 3 bases, with 14 bases between. Looked up from germline, CDR1 is MDHEN and CDR2 is SYDVKM. The CDR3 extends over 15 amino acids.

Remarks on this clonotype: This is likely a read error, given that the CDR3 carries no conserved phenylalanine or tryptophan at its end. This chain links TRBV6-2 or TRBV6-3 with TRBJ2-5; no firm D call. V dropped 5 bases and J dropped 2 bases, with 9 bases sitting between them. The CDR3 is 13 amino acids. Per the germline V gene, CDR1 is MNHEY and CDR2 is SVGEGT. CDR3 loop: CASSKEWQETQYL. DNA for the CDR3: TGTGCCAGCAGTAAAGAATGGCAAGAGACCCAGTACCTC.

This chain links TRBV20-1 with TRBJ1-5; D gene uncertain. Trimming pared 0 bases from V and 0 bases from J, leaving 6 bases between. This CDR3 comprises 14 residues. Germline CDR1 reads DFQATT; CDR2 reads SNEGSKA (reference sequence). For the CDR3, the DNA is TGCAGTGCTAGAGAGACCAATAGCAATCAGCCCCAGCATTTT. This translates into CSARETNSNQPQHF.

Here the CDR3 DNA reads TGTGCCAGCAGCTTCACAGGGGGCGGTGGCTACACCTTC. It is translated as CASSFTGGGGYTF. The rearrangement links TRBV11-2 to TRBJ1-2; 9 bases map to TRBD1. Per the germline V gene, CDR1 is SGHAT and CDR2 is FQNNGV. There are 13 residues in the CDR3. Trimming took 3 bases from V and 7 from J; bases not matched to a gene: 3.

At least ten counts were recorded for this clonotype. The V and J genes are TRBV11-2 and TRBJ2-5; no clear D gene. The CDR3 sequence is 14 residues long. V shed 5 bases and J shed 5 bases, with 15 bases lying between them. The V gene's germline CDR1 is SGHAT and CDR2 FQNNGV. CDR3 loop: CASSPVLVSETQYF. DNA for the CDR3: TGTGCCAGCAGCCCTGTCCTGGTGTCGGAGACCCAGTACTTC.

This chain joins TRBV19 and TRBJ1-1; D might be TRBD1 (6 bases). Trimming left V 3 bases short and J 3 bases short, with 17 bases between. Germline V gene lookup returns CDR1 LNHDA and CDR2 SQIVND (reference sequence). The CDR3 length is 16 residues. The CDR3 nucleotides read TGTGCCAGTAGTATGGCACCAGGGGAGGGGGACACTGAAGCTTTCTTT. Protein product: CASSMAPGEGDTEAFF.

This clonotype was counted only a few times. The chain uses TRBV20-1 and TRBJ2-5; the D gene is possibly TRBD2 (7 bases). CDR3 length: 15 residues. Between the trimmed V and J ends, which lost 1 base and 5 bases, there was a span of 17 bases. Per the germline V gene, CDR1 is DFQATT and CDR2 is SNEGSKA (reference sequence). In DNA form, the CDR3 reads TGCAGTGCTAGAGTTCCCCGGGGGGCGGGGGAGACCCAGTACTTC. This codes for CSARVPRGAGETQYF.

The rearrangement joins TRBV9 to TRBJ2-5; possible D gene TRBD2, 5 bases. In germline, CDR1 is SGDLS, CDR2 YYNGEE. The germline V and J ends were trimmed by 0 bases and 3 bases, with 6 bases remaining between them. This CDR3 contains 13 residues. The CDR3 spells CASSVELEETQYF. CDR3 nucleotide sequence: TGTGCCAGCAGCGTAGAACTAGAAGAGACCCAGTACTTC.

Of note for this clonotype: This sequence may be a read error, since a much larger clone differs from it by one base. The genes are TRBV12-3 or TRBV12-4 and TRBJ2-2; D may correspond to TRBD1 or TRBD2 (6 bases each). CDR3 length: 17 amino acids. CDR3 loop: CASFSGGNMANTGGLFF. The CDR3, as DNA: TGTGCCAGCTTCAGTGGGGGCAATATGGCGAACACCGGGGGGCTGTTTTTT.